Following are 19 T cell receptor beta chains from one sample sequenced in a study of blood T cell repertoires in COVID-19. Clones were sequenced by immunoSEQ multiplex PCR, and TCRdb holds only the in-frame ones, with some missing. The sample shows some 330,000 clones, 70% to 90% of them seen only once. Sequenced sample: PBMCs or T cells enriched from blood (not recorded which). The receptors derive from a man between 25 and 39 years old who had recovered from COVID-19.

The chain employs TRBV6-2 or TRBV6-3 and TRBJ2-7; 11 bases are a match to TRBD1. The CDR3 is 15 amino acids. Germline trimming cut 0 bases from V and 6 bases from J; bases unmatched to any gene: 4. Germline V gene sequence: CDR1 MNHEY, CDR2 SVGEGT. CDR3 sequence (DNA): TGTGCCAGCAGTTACTCGGGACAGGGGGTGTTCGAGCAGTACTTC. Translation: CASSYSGQGVFEQYF.

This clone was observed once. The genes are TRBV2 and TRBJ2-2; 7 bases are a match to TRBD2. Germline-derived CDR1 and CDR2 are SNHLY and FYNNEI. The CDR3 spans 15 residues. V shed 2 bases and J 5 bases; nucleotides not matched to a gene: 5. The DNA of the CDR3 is TGTGCCAGCAGTGAAATAGTGGGAGGGACCGGGGAGCTGTTTTTT. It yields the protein CASSEIVGGTGELFF.

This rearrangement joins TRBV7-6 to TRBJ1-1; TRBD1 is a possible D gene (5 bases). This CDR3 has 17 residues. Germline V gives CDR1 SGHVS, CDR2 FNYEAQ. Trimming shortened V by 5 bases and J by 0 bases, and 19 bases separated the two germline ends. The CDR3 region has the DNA TGTGCCAGCAGCGCCACACCCGATCAGGGAATGAACACTGAAGCTTTCTTT. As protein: CASSATPDQGMNTEAFF.

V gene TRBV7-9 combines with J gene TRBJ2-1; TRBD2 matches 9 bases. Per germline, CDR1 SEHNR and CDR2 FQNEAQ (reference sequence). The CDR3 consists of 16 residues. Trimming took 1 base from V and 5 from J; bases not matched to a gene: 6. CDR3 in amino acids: CASSLVSGGQNNEQFF. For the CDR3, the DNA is TGTGCCAGCAGCTTAGTGAGCGGGGGGCAGAACAATGAGCAGTTCTTC.

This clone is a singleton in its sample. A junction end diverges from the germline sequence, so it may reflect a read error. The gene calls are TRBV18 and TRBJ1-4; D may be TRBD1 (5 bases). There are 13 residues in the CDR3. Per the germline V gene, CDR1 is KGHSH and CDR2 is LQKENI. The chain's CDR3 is CASSPPGGETLFF. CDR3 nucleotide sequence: TGTGCCAGCTCACCACCGGGGGGTGAAACACTGTTTTTT.

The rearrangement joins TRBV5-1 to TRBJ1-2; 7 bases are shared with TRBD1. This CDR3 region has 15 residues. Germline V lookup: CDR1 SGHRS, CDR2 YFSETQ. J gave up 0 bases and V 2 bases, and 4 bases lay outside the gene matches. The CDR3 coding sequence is TGCGCCAGCAGCTTACAGACAGGGACTAACTATGGCTACACCTTC. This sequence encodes CASSLQTGTNYGYTF.

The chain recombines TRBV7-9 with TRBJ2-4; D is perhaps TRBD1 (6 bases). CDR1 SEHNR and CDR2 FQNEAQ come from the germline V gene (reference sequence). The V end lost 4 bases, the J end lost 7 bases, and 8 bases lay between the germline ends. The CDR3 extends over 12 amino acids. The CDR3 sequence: CASSSGHNIQYF. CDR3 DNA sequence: TGTGCCAGCAGCTCGGGACATAACATTCAGTACTTC.

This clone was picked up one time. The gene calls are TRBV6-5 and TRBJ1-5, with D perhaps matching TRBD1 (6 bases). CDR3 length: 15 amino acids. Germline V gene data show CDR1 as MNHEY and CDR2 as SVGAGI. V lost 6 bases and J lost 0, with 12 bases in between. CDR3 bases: TGTGCCAGCAGCCCAGGGGATCATAGCAATCAGCCCCAGCATTTT. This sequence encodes CASSPGDHSNQPQHF.

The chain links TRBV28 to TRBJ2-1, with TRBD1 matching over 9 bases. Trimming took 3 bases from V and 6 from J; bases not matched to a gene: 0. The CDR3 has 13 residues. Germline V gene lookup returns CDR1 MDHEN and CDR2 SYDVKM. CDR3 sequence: CASSLGQGNEQFF. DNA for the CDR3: TGTGCCAGCAGTTTGGGACAGGGCAATGAGCAGTTCTTC.

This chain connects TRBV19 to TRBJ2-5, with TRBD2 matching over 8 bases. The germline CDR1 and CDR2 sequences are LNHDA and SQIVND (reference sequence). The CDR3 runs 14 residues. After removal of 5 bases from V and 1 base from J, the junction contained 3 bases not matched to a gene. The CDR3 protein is CASSRGRTQETQYF. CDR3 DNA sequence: TGTGCCAGTAGTCGCGGGAGGACCCAAGAGACCCAGTACTTC.

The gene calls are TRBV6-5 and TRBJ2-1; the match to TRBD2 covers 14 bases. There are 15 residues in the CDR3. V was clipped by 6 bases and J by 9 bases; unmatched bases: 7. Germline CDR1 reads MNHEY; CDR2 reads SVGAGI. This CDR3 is CASSRTGTSGSEQFF. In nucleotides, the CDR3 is TGTGCCAGCAGCCGCACTGGGACTAGCGGGAGTGAGCAGTTCTTC.

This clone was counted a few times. The CDR3 nucleotides read TGTGCCAGCAGTGTACAAGACACCATATATTTT. Amino acid sequence: CASSVQDTIYF. V and J are TRBV12-3 or TRBV12-4 and TRBJ1-3; D is unresolved. V gave up 5 bases and J gave up 8 bases, with 7 bases separating them. The CDR3 is 11 amino acids.

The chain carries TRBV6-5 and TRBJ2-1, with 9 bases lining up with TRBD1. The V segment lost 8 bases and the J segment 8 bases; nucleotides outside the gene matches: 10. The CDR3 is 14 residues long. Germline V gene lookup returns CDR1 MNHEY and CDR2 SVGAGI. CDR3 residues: CASGAGTGNDEQFF. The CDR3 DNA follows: TGTGCCAGCGGAGCCGGGACAGGGAACGATGAGCAGTTCTTC.

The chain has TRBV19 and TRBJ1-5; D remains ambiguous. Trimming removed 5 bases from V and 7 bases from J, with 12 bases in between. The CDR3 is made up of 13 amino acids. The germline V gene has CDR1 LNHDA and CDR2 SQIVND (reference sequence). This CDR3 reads CASSPRRGQPQHF. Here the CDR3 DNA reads TGTGCCAGTAGTCCCCGACGGGGACAGCCCCAGCATTTT. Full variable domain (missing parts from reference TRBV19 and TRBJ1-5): DGGITQSPKYLFRKEGQNVTLSCEQNLNHDAMYWYRQDPGQGLRLIYYSQIVNDFQKGDIAEGYSVSREKKESFPLTVTSAQKNPTAFYLCASSPRRGQPQHFGDGTRLSIL.

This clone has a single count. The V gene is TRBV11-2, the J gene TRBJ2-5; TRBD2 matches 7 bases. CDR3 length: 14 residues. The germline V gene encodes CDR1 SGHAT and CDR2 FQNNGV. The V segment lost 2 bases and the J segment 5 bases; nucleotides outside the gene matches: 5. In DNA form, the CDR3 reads TGTGCCAGCAGCTTAAGGGGAGGGTGGGAGACCCAGTACTTC. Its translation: CASSLRGGWETQYF.

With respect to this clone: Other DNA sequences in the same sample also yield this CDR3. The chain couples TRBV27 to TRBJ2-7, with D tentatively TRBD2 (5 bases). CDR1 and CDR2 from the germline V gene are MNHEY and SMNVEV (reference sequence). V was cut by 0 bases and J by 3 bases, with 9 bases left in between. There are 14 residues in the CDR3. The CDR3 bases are TGTGCCAGCAGTTTATCAGGTGGAGGCTACGAGCAGTACTTC. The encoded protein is CASSLSGGGYEQYF.

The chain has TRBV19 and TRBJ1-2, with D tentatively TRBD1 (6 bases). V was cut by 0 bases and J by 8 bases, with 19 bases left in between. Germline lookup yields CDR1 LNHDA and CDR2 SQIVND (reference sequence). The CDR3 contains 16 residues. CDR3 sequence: CASSIDATGAAGGYTF. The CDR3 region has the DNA TGTGCCAGTAGTATAGACGCGACAGGTGCCGCCGGGGGCTACACCTTC.

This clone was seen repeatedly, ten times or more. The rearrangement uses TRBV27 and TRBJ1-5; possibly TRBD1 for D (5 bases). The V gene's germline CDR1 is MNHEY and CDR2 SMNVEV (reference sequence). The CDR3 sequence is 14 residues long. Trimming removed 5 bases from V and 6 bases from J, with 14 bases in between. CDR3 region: CASSTSSGIQPQHF. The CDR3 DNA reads TGTGCCAGCAGTACCTCTTCAGGGATTCAGCCCCAGCATTTT.

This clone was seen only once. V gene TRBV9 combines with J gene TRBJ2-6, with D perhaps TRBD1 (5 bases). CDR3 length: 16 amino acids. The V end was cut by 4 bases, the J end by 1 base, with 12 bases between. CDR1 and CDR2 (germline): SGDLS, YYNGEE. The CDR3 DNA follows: TGTGCCAGCAGCAGCCATACAGGTTCTGGGGCCAACGTCCTGACTTTC. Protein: CASSSHTGSGANVLTF.